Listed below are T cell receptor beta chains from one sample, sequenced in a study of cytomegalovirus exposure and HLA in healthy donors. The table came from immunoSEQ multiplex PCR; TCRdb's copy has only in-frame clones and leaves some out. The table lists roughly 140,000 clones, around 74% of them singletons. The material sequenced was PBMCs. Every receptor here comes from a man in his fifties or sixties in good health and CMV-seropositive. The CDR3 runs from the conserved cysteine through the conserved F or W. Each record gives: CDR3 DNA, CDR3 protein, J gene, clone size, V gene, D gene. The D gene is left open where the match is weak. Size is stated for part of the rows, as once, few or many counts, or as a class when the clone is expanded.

DNA: TGCGCCAGCAGCTTGGGGGCAAGCCAAGAGACCCAGTACTTC
CDR3: CASSLGASQETQYF
J: TRBJ2-5
size: -
V: TRBV5-1
D: -

DNA: TGTGCCATCAGTGAGTCCTCGGGGGACGACGAGCAGTACTTC
CDR3: CAISESSGDDEQYF
J: TRBJ2-7
size: once
V: TRBV10-3
D: -

DNA: TGTGCCAGCAGTACCGAGTTTGGACAGGGGGATGGCTACACCTTC
CDR3: CASSTEFGQGDGYTF
J: TRBJ1-2
size: -
V: TRBV28
D: TRBD1

DNA: TGTGCCAGCAGCCCGTGGGAGAGCACAGATACGCAGTATTTT
CDR3: CASSPWESTDTQYF
J: TRBJ2-3
size: -
V: TRBV2
D: -

DNA: TGTGCCAGCAGTTTGGGTCAGGGGTGGGCGGGAGACAACTACGAGCAGTACTTC
CDR3: CASSLGQGWAGDNYEQYF
J: TRBJ2-7
size: few
V: TRBV28
D: -

DNA: TGTGCCACCAGCAGATGGAGTGAAAAACTGTTTTTT
CDR3: CATSRWSEKLFF
J: TRBJ1-4
size: -
V: TRBV15
D: -

DNA: TGTGCCAGCGGGACAGGGATATTGGCTAATGAAAAACTGTTTTTT
CDR3: CASGTGILANEKLFF
J: TRBJ1-4
size: -
V: TRBV27
D: TRBD1

DNA: TGCAGCGTTTGGGGGACTGGTAAGAATGAGCAGTTCTTC
CDR3: CSVWGTGKNEQFF
J: TRBJ2-1
size: -
V: TRBV29-1
D: -

DNA: TGTGCCAGCAGCTTAGATGCACTAGCTATGTTCAATGAGCAGTTCTTC
CDR3: CASSLDALAMFNEQFF
J: TRBJ2-1
size: -
V: TRBV7-9
D: -

DNA: TGTGCCAGCAGTCCGAGCGGGATCTGGTACGAGCAGTACTTC
CDR3: CASSPSGIWYEQYF
J: TRBJ2-7
size: -
V: TRBV6-6
D: TRBD2

DNA: TGTGCCAGCAGTCCTTTAGGGACAGGGGTCGATGGCTACACCTTC
CDR3: CASSPLGTGVDGYTF
J: TRBJ1-2
size: -
V: TRBV5-6
D: TRBD1

DNA: TGTGCCAGCAGCCCTCAGGGACTCTCCTACGAGCAGTACTTC
CDR3: CASSPQGLSYEQYF
J: TRBJ2-7
size: few
V: TRBV7-9
D: -

DNA: TGTGCCTGGAGACCCGGACTGACCTACGAGCAGTACTTC
CDR3: CAWRPGLTYEQYF
J: TRBJ2-7
size: -
V: TRBV30
D: -

DNA: TGTGCCAGCAGAGAGGACAGCCCCAATGAGCAGTTCTTC
CDR3: CASREDSPNEQFF
J: TRBJ2-1
size: -
V: TRBV6-1
D: -

DNA: TGTGCCAGCAGCCCGGACACTTACAATGAGCAGTTCTTC
CDR3: CASSPDTYNEQFF
J: TRBJ2-1
size: -
V: TRBV7-2
D: -

DNA: TGTGCCAGCAGTTTTTGGGGCGATTTGGGAAATGAGCAGTTCTTC
CDR3: CASSFWGDLGNEQFF
J: TRBJ2-1
size: -
V: TRBV28
D: -

DNA: TGTGCCAGCAGCTTGTGGGAGTCAGACGAGCAGTACTTC
CDR3: CASSLWESDEQYF
J: TRBJ2-7
size: few
V: TRBV7-9
D: -

DNA: TGCGCCAGCAGCAGGGGACTAGCGGGAAACACCGGGGAGCTGTTTTTT
CDR3: CASSRGLAGNTGELFF
J: TRBJ2-2
size: few
V: TRBV10-1
D: TRBD2

DNA: TGTGCCAGCAGCTTAGAGGGGACTATAGCGGGGGAGAAAAATGAGCAGTTCTTC
CDR3: CASSLEGTIAGEKNEQFF
J: TRBJ2-1
size: -
V: TRBV11-3
D: TRBD2

DNA: TGTGCCAGCAGGGGACAGGGGGCAAGAAGGGCTGGAAACACCATATATTTT
CDR3: CASRGQGARRAGNTIYF
J: TRBJ1-3
size: -
V: TRBV11-2
D: TRBD1

DNA: TGTGCCAGCAGTACCGGGACAGTTTTTCAGCCCCAGCATTTT
CDR3: CASSTGTVFQPQHF
J: TRBJ1-5
size: -
V: TRBV28
D: TRBD1

DNA: TGTGCCAGCAGCGTAGATCGCGGGGAGACCCAGTACTTC
CDR3: CASSVDRGETQYF
J: TRBJ2-5
size: -
V: TRBV9
D: -

DNA: TGTGCCAGCAGTTTCGGTGCGTTTGAAACGGGGCAGTACTTC
CDR3: CASSFGAFETGQYF
J: TRBJ2-7
size: -
V: TRBV28
D: -

DNA: TGTGCCTGGAGTGGAATGACAGAGCAAGAGACCCAGTACTTC
CDR3: CAWSGMTEQETQYF
J: TRBJ2-5
size: -
V: TRBV30
D: -

DNA: TGTGCCAGCAGTCTACCTCTCGACAGGGACACTGAAGCTTTCTTT
CDR3: CASSLPLDRDTEAFF
J: TRBJ1-1
size: -
V: TRBV21-1
D: -

DNA: TGTGCCAGCAAAGGGGGTAATGCCTACAATGAGCAGTTCTTC
CDR3: CASKGGNAYNEQFF
J: TRBJ2-1
size: -
V: TRBV25-1
D: -

DNA: TGTGCCAGCAGGGCCGGGACAGGGGAGAACGAGCAGTACTTC
CDR3: CASRAGTGENEQYF
J: TRBJ2-7
size: -
V: TRBV5-4
D: TRBD1

DNA: TGTGCCAGCAGTCCCTTTTGGGGGGAGCTAGGAGATACGCAGTATTTT
CDR3: CASSPFWGELGDTQYF
J: TRBJ2-3
size: -
V: TRBV27
D: -

DNA: TGTGCCAGCAGACCCGGGACAGGGTCCAACTATGGCTACACCTTC
CDR3: CASRPGTGSNYGYTF
J: TRBJ1-2
size: -
V: TRBV6-4
D: TRBD1

DNA: TGCGGTGTGGCAAGCTCCTACGAGCAGTACTTC
CDR3: CGVASSYEQYF
J: TRBJ2-7
size: -
V: TRBV20-1
D: -

DNA: TGCGCCAGCAGGAGACCCAGCGCTGGCGAGCAGTTCTTC
CDR3: CASRRPSAGEQFF
J: TRBJ2-1
size: few
V: TRBV5-1
D: -

DNA: TGTGCCATCAGCGCGGGCGGGAACACTGAAGCTTTCTTT
CDR3: CAISAGGNTEAFF
J: TRBJ1-1
size: -
V: TRBV10-3
D: -

DNA: TGCGCCAGCAGCTTCCGGCTTGGTACAGGGCGGGAAAAACTGTTTTTT
CDR3: CASSFRLGTGREKLFF
J: TRBJ1-4
size: -
V: TRBV5-1
D: -

DNA: TGCGCCAGCAGTCAATCAGGACAGGGGGGGGAGACCCAGTACTTC
CDR3: CASSQSGQGGETQYF
J: TRBJ2-5
size: -
V: TRBV23-1
D: TRBD1

DNA: TGTGCCAGCAGTAGGGACAGTCCCTACGAGCAGTACTTC
CDR3: CASSRDSPYEQYF
J: TRBJ2-7
size: once
V: TRBV27
D: TRBD1

DNA: TGCACCAGCAGCCTCCCATCCGTTGGGGCGGACCAAGAGACCCAGTACTTC
CDR3: CTSSLPSVGADQETQYF
J: TRBJ2-5
size: -
V: TRBV1
D: -

DNA: TGTGCCAGCAGTGGCCCTAGCGTGTACAATGAGCAGTTCTTC
CDR3: CASSGPSVYNEQFF
J: TRBJ2-1
size: -
V: TRBV2
D: -

DNA: TGTGCCAGCAGCGGCCAGCCAGGGGGCATGGGCTACTACGAGCAGTACTTC
CDR3: CASSGQPGGMGYYEQYF
J: TRBJ2-7
size: -
V: TRBV14
D: TRBD1

DNA: TGCGCCAGCAGCTTTAGCGGGAGTGTTGTCAATGAGCAGTTCTTC
CDR3: CASSFSGSVVNEQFF
J: TRBJ2-1
size: -
V: TRBV5-1
D: TRBD2

DNA: TGTGCCAGTAGTCACGGACAGCCTAGCAATCAGCCCCAGCATTTT
CDR3: CASSHGQPSNQPQHF
J: TRBJ1-5
size: -
V: TRBV19
D: -

DNA: TGCGCCAGCAGATCGGGACTACAAGAGACCCAGTACTTC
CDR3: CASRSGLQETQYF
J: TRBJ2-5
size: once
V: TRBV5-1
D: TRBD2